The sample holds many counts of the clone carrying this TCR beta chain. Its target is not known. TCRdb processed the 5' RACE reads anew with MiXCR; each CDR3 protein has one entry. The sample records 120,000 to 150,000 distinct CDR3 sequences, approximately 3.5% being singletons. The junction had 9 bases not matched to a gene; V was cut back by 6 bases and J by 6 bases. The length of the CDR3 is 15 residues. This record comes from a study of identical twins. Study-wide results and limits: Whereas memory repertoires showed no such difference, abundant cord blood beta clonotypes carried fewer insertions.

The V and J genes are TRBV12-3 or TRBV12-4 and TRBJ2-1, with 9 positions matching TRBD1. This receptor was identified in a man younger than 35 in good health. The sequencing sample was made of memory T cells sorted from blood. CDR3 bases: TGTGCCAGCAGCCGTAACAGGGGGCAAGTCAATGAGCAGTTCTTC. This gives the protein CASSRNRGQVNEQFF.